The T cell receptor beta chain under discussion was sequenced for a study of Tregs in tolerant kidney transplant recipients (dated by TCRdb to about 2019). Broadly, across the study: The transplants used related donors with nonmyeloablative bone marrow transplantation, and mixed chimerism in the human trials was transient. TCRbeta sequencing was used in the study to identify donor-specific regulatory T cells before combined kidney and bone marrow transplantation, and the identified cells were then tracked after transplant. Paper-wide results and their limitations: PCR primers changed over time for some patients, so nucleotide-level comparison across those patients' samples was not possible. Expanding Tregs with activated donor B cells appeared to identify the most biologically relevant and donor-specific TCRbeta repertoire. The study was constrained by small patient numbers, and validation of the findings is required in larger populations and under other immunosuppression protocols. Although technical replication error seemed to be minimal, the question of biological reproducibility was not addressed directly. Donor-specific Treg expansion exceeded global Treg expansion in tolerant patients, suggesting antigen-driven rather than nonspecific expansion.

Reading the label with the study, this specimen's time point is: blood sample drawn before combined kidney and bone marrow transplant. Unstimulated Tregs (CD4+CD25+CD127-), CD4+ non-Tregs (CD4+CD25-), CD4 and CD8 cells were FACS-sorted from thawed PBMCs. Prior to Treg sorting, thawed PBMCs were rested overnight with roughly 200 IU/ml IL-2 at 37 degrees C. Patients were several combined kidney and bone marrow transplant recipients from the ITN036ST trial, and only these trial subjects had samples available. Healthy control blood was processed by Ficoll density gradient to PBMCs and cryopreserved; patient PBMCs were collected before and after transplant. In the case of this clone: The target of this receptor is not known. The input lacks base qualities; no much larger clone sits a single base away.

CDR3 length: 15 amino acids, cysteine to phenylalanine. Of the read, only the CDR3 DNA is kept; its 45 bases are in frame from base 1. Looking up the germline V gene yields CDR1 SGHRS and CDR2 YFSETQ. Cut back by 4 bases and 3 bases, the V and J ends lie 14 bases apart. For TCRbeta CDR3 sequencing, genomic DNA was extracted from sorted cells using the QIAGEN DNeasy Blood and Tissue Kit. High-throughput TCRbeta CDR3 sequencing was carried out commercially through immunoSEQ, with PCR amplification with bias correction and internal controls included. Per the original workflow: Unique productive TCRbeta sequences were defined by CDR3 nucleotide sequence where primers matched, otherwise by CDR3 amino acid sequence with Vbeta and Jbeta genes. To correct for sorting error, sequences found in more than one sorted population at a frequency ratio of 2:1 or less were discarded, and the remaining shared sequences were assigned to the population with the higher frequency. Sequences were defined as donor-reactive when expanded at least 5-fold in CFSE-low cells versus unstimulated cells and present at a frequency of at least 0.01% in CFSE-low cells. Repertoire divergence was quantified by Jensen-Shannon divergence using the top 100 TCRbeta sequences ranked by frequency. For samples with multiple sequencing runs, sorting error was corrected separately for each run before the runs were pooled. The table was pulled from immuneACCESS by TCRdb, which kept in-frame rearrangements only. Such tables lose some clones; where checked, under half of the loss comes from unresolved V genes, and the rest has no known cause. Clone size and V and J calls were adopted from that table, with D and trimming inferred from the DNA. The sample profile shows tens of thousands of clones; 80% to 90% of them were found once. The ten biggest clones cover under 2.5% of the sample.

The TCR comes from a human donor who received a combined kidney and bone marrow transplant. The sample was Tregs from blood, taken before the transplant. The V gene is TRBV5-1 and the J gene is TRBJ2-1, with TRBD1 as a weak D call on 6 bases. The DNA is TGCGCCAGCAGCCCAACCGGGACACACTACAATGAGCAGTTCTTC. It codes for CASSPTGTHYNEQFF.